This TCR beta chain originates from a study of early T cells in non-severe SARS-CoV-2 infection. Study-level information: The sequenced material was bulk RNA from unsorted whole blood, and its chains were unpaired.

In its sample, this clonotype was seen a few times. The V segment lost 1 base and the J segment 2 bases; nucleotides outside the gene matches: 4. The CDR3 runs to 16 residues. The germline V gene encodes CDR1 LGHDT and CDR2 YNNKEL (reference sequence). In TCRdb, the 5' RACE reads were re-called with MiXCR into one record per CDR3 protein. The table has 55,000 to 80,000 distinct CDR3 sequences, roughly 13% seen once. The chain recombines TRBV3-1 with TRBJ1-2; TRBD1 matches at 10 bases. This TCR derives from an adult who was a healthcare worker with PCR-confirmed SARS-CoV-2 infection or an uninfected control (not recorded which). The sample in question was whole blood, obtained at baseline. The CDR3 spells CASSQAGQGTNYGYTF. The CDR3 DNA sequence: TGTGCCAGCAGCCAAGCGGGACAGGGGACAAACTATGGCTACACCTTC.